The rows below give T cell receptor beta chains drawn from one sample of a study of cytomegalovirus exposure and HLA in healthy donors. Assay: immunoSEQ multiplex PCR; the TCRdb copy retains only in-frame clones and omits some. This table holds some 110,000 clones, about 9.4% found once. The material sequenced was PBMCs. These receptors were collected from a man in his forties in good health and CMV-seropositive. CDR3s include the opening cysteine and the closing phenylalanine or tryptophan. The order of the fields is clone size, D gene, J gene, CDR3 length, V gene, CDR3 DNA, CDR3 protein. The D gene is left open where the match is weak. Clone size is not always given. Where it is, it says once, few, many or a class for expanded clones.

clone_size: few; d_call: .; j_call: TRBJ2-1; cdr3_length: 14; v_call: TRBV7-2; cdr3_nt: TGTGCCAGCACCCATACGTCAGGGGACAATGAGCAGTTCTTC; cdr3_aa: CASTHTSGDNEQFF
clone_size: .; d_call: TRBD1; j_call: TRBJ2-1; cdr3_length: 18; v_call: TRBV28; cdr3_nt: TGTGCCAGCAGCCGAACAGGGGGCAAATGGAGATCCTACAATGAGCAGTTCTTC; cdr3_aa: CASSRTGGKWRSYNEQFF
clone_size: .; d_call: TRBD2; j_call: TRBJ2-5; cdr3_length: 13; v_call: TRBV7-3; cdr3_nt: TGTGCCAGCAGCCCCGCCGGACTAGCGGCTCAGTACTTC; cdr3_aa: CASSPAGLAAQYF
clone_size: .; d_call: .; j_call: TRBJ2-2; cdr3_length: 16; v_call: TRBV2; cdr3_nt: TGTGCCAGCCTATCTGCGTTCGAACTACTTACCGGGGAGCTGTTTTTT; cdr3_aa: CASLSAFELLTGELFF
clone_size: .; d_call: TRBD2; j_call: TRBJ2-7; cdr3_length: 14; v_call: TRBV7-6; cdr3_nt: TGTGCCAGCAGCCCCACCGGGACTAGATACGAGCAGTACTTC; cdr3_aa: CASSPTGTRYEQYF
clone_size: few; d_call: TRBD1; j_call: TRBJ2-5; cdr3_length: 17; v_call: TRBV5-1; cdr3_nt: TGCGCCAGCGAGTTGGGAATGACAGGGAGAGTGGGAGAGACCCAGTACTTC; cdr3_aa: CASELGMTGRVGETQYF
clone_size: .; d_call: TRBD1; j_call: TRBJ1-1; cdr3_length: 13; v_call: TRBV10-3; cdr3_nt: TGTGCCACGAGGGACAGGGATGGGACTGAAGCTTTCTTT; cdr3_aa: CATRDRDGTEAFF
clone_size: few; d_call: .; j_call: TRBJ1-1; cdr3_length: 14; v_call: TRBV9; cdr3_nt: TGTGCCAGCAGCGTAGGGAGGATGAACACTGAAGCTTTCTTT; cdr3_aa: CASSVGRMNTEAFF
clone_size: few; d_call: .; j_call: TRBJ2-2; cdr3_length: 15; v_call: TRBV9; cdr3_nt: TGTGCCAGCAGCGCCTACGCGGGGGCCCCCGGGGAGCTGTTTTTT; cdr3_aa: CASSAYAGAPGELFF
clone_size: few; d_call: TRBD1; j_call: TRBJ2-7; cdr3_length: 14; v_call: TRBV18; cdr3_nt: TGTGCCAGCTCACCGGGGGGACAGGGCTACGAGCAGTACTTC; cdr3_aa: CASSPGGQGYEQYF
clone_size: few; d_call: TRBD1; j_call: TRBJ2-7; cdr3_length: 15; v_call: TRBV19; cdr3_nt: TGTGCCAGTAGTATTGGACAGGGGCAATCCTACGAGCAGTACTTC; cdr3_aa: CASSIGQGQSYEQYF
clone_size: few; d_call: TRBD1; j_call: TRBJ2-2; cdr3_length: 17; v_call: TRBV4-3; cdr3_nt: TGCGCCAGCAGCCAAGATAGTAAGGGGGCGAGCACCGGGGAGCTGTTTTTT; cdr3_aa: CASSQDSKGASTGELFF
clone_size: few; d_call: TRBD1; j_call: TRBJ2-7; cdr3_length: 13; v_call: TRBV29-1; cdr3_nt: TGCAGCGTGGGACAGGGGGCTCTCTACGAGCAGTACTTC; cdr3_aa: CSVGQGALYEQYF
clone_size: .; d_call: .; j_call: TRBJ1-1; cdr3_length: 13; v_call: TRBV7-2; cdr3_nt: TGTGCCAGCAGGCAGGGGATGAACACTGAAGCTTTCTTT; cdr3_aa: CASRQGMNTEAFF
clone_size: .; d_call: TRBD1; j_call: TRBJ1-6; cdr3_length: 15; v_call: TRBV27; cdr3_nt: TGTGCCAGCAGTAAAACCGGGACAGGAGTTTCACCCCTCCACTTT; cdr3_aa: CASSKTGTGVSPLHF
clone_size: few; d_call: TRBD1; j_call: TRBJ2-1; cdr3_length: 15; v_call: TRBV6-1; cdr3_nt: TGTGCCAGCAGTGAGTGGACAGGGGTCCGCAATGAGCAGTTCTTC; cdr3_aa: CASSEWTGVRNEQFF
clone_size: .; d_call: .; j_call: TRBJ2-7; cdr3_length: 11; v_call: TRBV2; cdr3_nt: TGTGCCAGTACCGGGACACGCGAGCAGTACTTC; cdr3_aa: CASTGTREQYF
clone_size: .; d_call: .; j_call: TRBJ2-3; cdr3_length: 14; v_call: TRBV4-2; cdr3_nt: TGTGCCAGCAGCCAGCCTAGTTCGGCAGATACGCAGTATTTT; cdr3_aa: CASSQPSSADTQYF
clone_size: few; d_call: .; j_call: TRBJ1-5; cdr3_length: 14; v_call: TRBV7-2; cdr3_nt: TGTGCCAGCAGTGGACAGCTCAGCAATCAGCCCCAGCATTTT; cdr3_aa: CASSGQLSNQPQHF
clone_size: .; d_call: TRBD2; j_call: TRBJ2-7; cdr3_length: 11; v_call: TRBV20-1; cdr3_nt: TGCAGTGCTAGGGGGACTAGCGAGCAGTACTTC; cdr3_aa: CSARGTSEQYF
clone_size: .; d_call: TRBD1; j_call: TRBJ2-7; cdr3_length: 12; v_call: TRBV10-3; cdr3_nt: TGTGCCACCCAGCGACAGGGTTACGAGCAGTACTTC; cdr3_aa: CATQRQGYEQYF
clone_size: .; d_call: TRBD2; j_call: TRBJ2-7; cdr3_length: 13; v_call: TRBV13; cdr3_nt: TGTGCCAGCCCCGGGGGGTTGGACCACGAGCAGTACTTC; cdr3_aa: CASPGGLDHEQYF
clone_size: few; d_call: .; j_call: TRBJ1-1; cdr3_length: 13; v_call: TRBV9; cdr3_nt: TGTGCCAGCAGCCCAGGGGAGAGGGGTGCAGCTTTCTTT; cdr3_aa: CASSPGERGAAFF